The next 27 T cell receptor beta chains were all read from a single sample in a study of T-cell memory formation after mild COVID-19. TCRdb recomputed calls from the 5' RACE reads with MiXCR, one row per CDR3 protein. The sample contains 580,000 or so distinct CDR3 sequences, approximately 15% of which appear only once. The sequenced sample was PBMCs or a T cell subset sorted from them (not recorded which). The receptors come from an adult woman who had mild COVID-19 (a few samples of this study predate the infection). Cell type and time point are not known.

A few counts support this clonotype. V and J are TRBV29-1 and TRBJ2-7, with no clear D. The CDR3 has 14 residues. V was clipped by 7 bases and J by 0 bases, with 16 bases between them. Germline V gene lookup returns CDR1 SQVTM and CDR2 ANQGSEA. The CDR3: CSAGSSSSSYEQYF. CDR3 DNA: TGCAGCGCCGGGTCCTCCTCTAGCTCCTACGAGCAGTACTTC.

The V and J genes are TRBV7-2 and TRBJ1-1; D gene uncertain. CDR1 SGHTA and CDR2 FQGNSA come from the germline V gene. Trimming took off 4 bases at V and 3 bases at J, with 9 bases between the two ends. The CDR3 covers 13 residues. CDR3 in amino acids: CASSSQKYTEAFF. The CDR3, as DNA: TGTGCCAGCAGCTCCCAGAAATACACTGAAGCTTTCTTT.

The chain has TRBV2 and TRBJ2-1, with D possibly being TRBD2 (5 bases). V gave up 6 bases and J gave up 5 bases, with 14 bases separating them. CDR3 size: 14 residues. CDR1 is SNHLY, CDR2 FYNNEI, per germline. CDR3 nucleotides: TGTGCCAGCAGACGAACGGGGATCCACAATGAGCAGTTCTTC. Translating it yields CASRRTGIHNEQFF. The full variable domain, its missing parts supplied by reference TRBV2 and TRBJ2-1, is EPEVTQTPSHQVTQMGQEVILRCVPISNHLYFYWYRQILGQKVEFLVSFYNNEISEKSEIFDDQFSVERPDGSNFTLKIRSTKLEDSAMYFCASRRTGIHNEQFFGPGTRLTVL.

There are a few counts of this clonotype. The gene calls are TRBV5-4 and TRBJ2-5; 7 bases line up with TRBD2. Per the germline V gene, CDR1 is SGHNT and CDR2 is YYREEE (reference sequence). V trimming: 3 bases; J trimming: 0 bases; junction bases outside the gene matches: 2. This CDR3 is 14 amino acids long. DNA for the CDR3: TGTGCCAGCAGCTGGGGGACTAACCAAGAGACCCAGTACTTC. Its translation is CASSWGTNQETQYF.

The chain recombines TRBV4-1 with TRBJ2-2; a weak D match, TRBD2 (5 bases). There are 16 residues in the CDR3. In germline, CDR1 is MGHRA, CDR2 YSYEKL. Between the trimmed V and J ends, which lost 1 base and 2 bases, there was a span of 11 bases. For the CDR3, the DNA is TGCGCCAGCAGCCAAGCCCGAGGGCTTAACACCGGGGAGCTGTTTTTT. Its translation is CASSQARGLNTGELFF.

This clonotype was observed a handful of times. The CDR3 coding sequence is TGTGCCACCAGTGATACCGGGGACAGGGGACGTGGCTACACCTTC. This codes for CATSDTGDRGRGYTF. The chain combines TRBV24-1 with TRBJ1-2, with 10 bases fitting TRBD1. This CDR3 is built from 15 residues. Germline V gives CDR1 KGHDR, CDR2 SFDVKD. V shed 3 bases, J shed 7 bases, and the junction held 7 bases outside the gene matches.

This clonotype was counted only a few times. V and J are TRBV20-1 and TRBJ2-7; D is undetermined. The V gene's germline CDR1 is DFQATT and CDR2 SNEGSKA (reference sequence). The length of the CDR3 is 16 residues. Trimming stripped 0 bases from V and 3 bases from J, with 18 bases between. CDR3 sequence: CSARDAGPRTLYEQYF. CDR3 in DNA: TGCAGTGCTAGAGACGCCGGGCCCCGCACCCTCTACGAGCAGTACTTC.

In its sample, this clonotype was seen a few times. V is TRBV7-9 and J is TRBJ1-1; tentative D call: TRBD1 (5 bases). CDR3 size: 14 residues. V was trimmed by 4 bases and J by 4 bases, leaving 13 bases between them. The germline CDR1 and CDR2 sequences are SEHNR and FQNEAQ (reference sequence). CDR3 DNA sequence: TGTGCCAGCAGCTCGGGGGGACTCGGCACTGAAGCTTTCTTT. This sequence encodes CASSSGGLGTEAFF.

The rearrangement uses TRBV6-5 and TRBJ2-1; D is possibly TRBD2 (6 bases). V was pared by 5 bases and J by 0 bases, with 11 bases between. In germline, CDR1 is MNHEY, CDR2 SVGAGI. The CDR3 runs 15 residues. The DNA for the CDR3 is TGTGCCAGCAGTCTTAGGAGGGCCTCCTACAATGAGCAGTTCTTC. It encodes CASSLRRASYNEQFF.

This clonotype was seen a handful of times. This chain joins TRBV7-8 and TRBJ2-6; D not certain. Trimming stripped 3 bases from V and 0 bases from J, with 12 bases between. The germline V gene encodes CDR1 SGHVS and CDR2 FQNEAQ. The CDR3 runs to 17 residues. Written as DNA, the CDR3 is TGTGCCAGCAGCTTGGCGACCCCACGCTCTGGGGCCAACGTCCTGACTTTC. It translates to CASSLATPRSGANVLTF.

The chain has TRBV7-6 and TRBJ2-5; D not certain. With 0 bases removed from V and 3 bases from J, the gap between germline ends came to 5 bases. The CDR3 spans 13 residues. The germline gives CDR1 SGHVS, CDR2 FNYEAQ. DNA of the CDR3: TGTGCCAGCAGCTTAGCGAACGAAGAGACCCAGTACTTC. Amino acids: CASSLANEETQYF.

The rearrangement uses TRBV5-1 and TRBJ2-1; D perhaps matches TRBD2 (6 bases). Germline lookup yields CDR1 SGHRS and CDR2 YFSETQ. The CDR3 is 17 amino acids. Trimming took 7 bases from V and 1 from J, leaving 21 bases between them. CDR3 nucleotides: TGCGCCAGCGCTCTAGCGAAAAGTGTTCTATCCTACAATGAGCAGTTCTTC. Translation: CASALAKSVLSYNEQFF.

The chain uses TRBV6-2 or TRBV6-3 and TRBJ2-3; D is ambiguous. The V gene lost 10 bases and the J gene lost 2 bases, with 25 bases spanning the gap. The CDR3 sequence is 17 residues long. Germline CDR1 reads MNHEY; CDR2 reads SVGEGT. The CDR3 region has the DNA TGTGCCACCGGAAGTCGACGAAGTGTTCCTTACACAGATACGCAGTATTTT. Protein product: CATGSRRSVPYTDTQYF.

This chain links TRBV7-2 with TRBJ2-2; D might be TRBD2 (5 bases). Trimming left V 5 bases short and J 0 bases short, with 13 bases between. The germline V gene has CDR1 SGHTA and CDR2 FQGNSA. This CDR3 has 16 amino acids. CDR3 sequence (DNA): TGTGCCAGCAGCCCAGACCCGGGGACGAACACCGGGGAGCTGTTTTTT. Encoded protein: CASSPDPGTNTGELFF.

In its sample, this clonotype was seen a few times. This sequence joins TRBV5-1 and TRBJ1-1; no clear D gene. V was shortened by 1 base and J by 11 bases, with 15 bases between the two germline ends. CDR3 length equals 13 residues. CDR1 is SGHRS, CDR2 YFSETQ, per germline. CDR3 protein: CASSLSGGFSAFF. In DNA form, the CDR3 reads TGCGCCAGCAGCTTGAGTGGTGGGTTTTCGGCTTTCTTT.

The CDR3 loop reads CASSVGTSGGARNEQFF. DNA of the CDR3: TGTGCCAGCAGCGTGGGGACTAGCGGGGGGGCACGAAATGAGCAGTTCTTC. J is TRBJ2-1 and V is TRBV7-3; TRBD2 matches 16 bases. Germline CDR1 reads SGHTA; CDR2 reads FQGTGA. Trimming removed 5 bases from V and 7 bases from J; junction bases left unmatched: 8. The CDR3 is made up of 17 amino acids.

In its sample, this clonotype was seen a few times. This chain joins TRBV9 and TRBJ2-7; 7 nucleotides match TRBD1. The length of the CDR3 is 15 residues. Germline V gene lookup returns CDR1 SGDLS and CDR2 YYNGEE. V shed 4 bases, J shed 3 bases, and the junction held 10 bases outside the gene matches. The CDR3 here is CASSPAPDRVYEQYF. DNA for the CDR3: TGTGCCAGCAGCCCTGCCCCAGACAGGGTCTACGAGCAGTACTTC.

The V call is TRBV7-9, the J call TRBJ2-2; no firm D call. V gave up 9 bases and J gave up 4 bases, with 12 bases separating them. The CDR3 has 13 amino acids. Germline V gives CDR1 SEHNR, CDR2 FQNEAQ (reference sequence). CDR3 nucleotides: TGTGCCAGGGACGTTCCGAGCACCGGGGAGCTGTTTTTT. It translates to CARDVPSTGELFF.

This clonotype turned up a few times. The rearrangement joins TRBV12-3 or TRBV12-4 to TRBJ2-1; 9 positions agree with TRBD2. V shed 6 bases, J shed 10 bases, and the junction held 10 bases outside the gene matches. The CDR3 runs 14 residues. For the CDR3, the DNA is TGTGCCAGCAGGAGTAGCGGGAGTAGAGAGGAGCAGTTCTTC. It codes for CASRSSGSREEQFF.

This clonotype was recorded once. The chain couples TRBV20-1 to TRBJ2-7; the D gene is possibly TRBD2 (5 bases). Germline V gene data show CDR1 as DFQATT and CDR2 as SNEGSKA (reference sequence). Trimming took 3 bases from V and 2 from J, leaving 11 bases between them. The CDR3 has 13 residues. The CDR3 protein is CSASRSGAYEQYF. DNA for the CDR3: TGCAGTGCTAGTAGGTCCGGGGCCTACGAGCAGTACTTC.

This clonotype was seen more than once but under ten times. The J gene is TRBJ2-2, the V gene TRBV7-2; 13 positions match TRBD2. The J segment lost 5 bases and the V segment lost 5 bases, leaving 5 bases of the junction unmatched. The CDR3 consists of 16 residues. Germline values: CDR1 SGHTA, CDR2 FQGNSA. This chain's CDR3 is CASSPWGLAGTGELFF. The CDR3 bases are TGTGCCAGCAGCCCCTGGGGACTAGCGGGGACCGGGGAGCTGTTTTTT. The whole variable domain, filled in from reference TRBV7-2 and TRBJ2-2, reads GAGVSQSPSNKVTEKGKDVELRCDPISGHTALYWYRQSLGQGLEFLIYFQGNSAPDKSGLPSDRFSAERTGGSVSTLTIQRTQQEDSAVYLCASSPWGLAGTGELFFGEGSRLTVL.

The V call is TRBV30, the J call TRBJ1-1; D gene uncertain. V gave up 0 bases and J gave up 4 bases, with 9 bases separating them. In germline, CDR1 is GTSNPN, CDR2 SVGIG (reference sequence). This CDR3 is 13 amino acids long. CDR3 DNA sequence: TGTGCCTGGAGTGTACTGGGTACCACTGAAGCTTTCTTT. Its translation: CAWSVLGTTEAFF.

V gene TRBV7-9 combines with J gene TRBJ2-7, with D possibly being TRBD1 or TRBD2 (6 bases each). V gave up 5 bases and J gave up 5 bases, with 13 bases separating them. The CDR3 contains 13 residues. Germline CDR1 is SEHNR and CDR2 is FQNEAQ (reference sequence). The chain's CDR3 is CASSRGRGNEQYF. The DNA for the CDR3 is TGTGCCAGCAGCCGGGGGCGGGGCAACGAGCAGTACTTC.

This clonotype showed up just a few times. The chain couples TRBV5-1 to TRBJ2-3; 12 bases are shared with TRBD2. This CDR3 is 17 amino acids long. After removal of 3 bases from V and 0 bases from J, the junction contained 5 bases not matched to a gene. Germline-derived CDR1 and CDR2 are SGHRS and YFSETQ. The CDR3 sequence is CASSSTSGGPSTDTQYF. DNA of the CDR3: TGCGCCAGCAGCTCCACTAGCGGGGGGCCTAGCACAGATACGCAGTATTTT.

The chain couples TRBV5-1 to TRBJ2-7; no clear D gene. The CDR3 consists of 13 residues. Germline values: CDR1 SGHRS, CDR2 YFSETQ. The V end was cut by 4 bases, the J end by 4 bases, with 12 bases between. As DNA, the CDR3 is TGCGCCAGCAGCCATGGCCGTGATTACGAGCAGTACTTC. Amino acids: CASSHGRDYEQYF.

This clonotype was recorded a few times. This chain links TRBV29-1 with TRBJ1-1; D gene unclear. Germline assignment: CDR1 SQVTM and CDR2 ANQGSEA. Trimming removed 6 bases at V and 1 base at J, with 9 bases between. This CDR3 region has 12 residues. This chain's CDR3 is CSVGTANTEAFF. In DNA form, the CDR3 reads TGCAGCGTGGGAACAGCGAACACTGAAGCTTTCTTT.

This sequence joins TRBV24-1 and TRBJ2-3; 10 positions agree with TRBD2. Germline trimming cut 3 bases from V and 6 bases from J; bases unmatched to any gene: 8. Germline V lookup: CDR1 KGHDR, CDR2 SFDVKD. This CDR3 contains 16 residues. CDR3 protein: CATSDPGLASIDTQYF. CDR3 nucleotides: TGTGCCACCAGTGATCCGGGACTAGCGTCGATTGATACGCAGTATTTT.